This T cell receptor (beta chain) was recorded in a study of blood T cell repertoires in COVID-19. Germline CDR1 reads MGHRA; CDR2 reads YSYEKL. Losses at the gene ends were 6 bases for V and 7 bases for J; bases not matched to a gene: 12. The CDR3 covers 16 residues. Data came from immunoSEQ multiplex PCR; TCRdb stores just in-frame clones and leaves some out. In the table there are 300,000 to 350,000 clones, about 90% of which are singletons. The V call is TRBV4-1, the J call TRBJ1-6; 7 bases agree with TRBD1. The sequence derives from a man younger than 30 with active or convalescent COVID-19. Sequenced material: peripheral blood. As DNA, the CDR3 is TGCGCCAGCAGAAACCCGGTAAAACAGGGGAATTCACCCCTCCACTTT. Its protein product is CASRNPVKQGNSPLHF.